Below are 16 T cell receptor beta chains sequenced from a single sample in a study of T cells after yellow fever vaccination. TCRdb ran MiXCR on the 5' RACE reads and lists one entry per CDR3 protein. In the table there are some 300,000 distinct CDR3 sequences, about 10% of which are singletons. The source was CD4+ T cells sorted from PBMCs, collected 45 days after the yellow fever booster vaccination. The origin of the receptors is a man younger than 35 who received the YFV17D yellow fever vaccine.

This clonotype was seen a handful of times. The V gene is TRBV6-2 or TRBV6-3, the J gene TRBJ1-1; D call uncertain. Trimming stripped 2 bases from V and 2 bases from J, with 6 bases between. Germline assignment: CDR1 MNHEY and CDR2 SVGEGT. This CDR3 spans 13 amino acids. The CDR3 sequence: CASSYAGNTEAFF. CDR3 in DNA: TGTGCCAGCAGTTACGCGGGCAACACTGAAGCTTTCTTT.

This clonotype was seen a few times. The CDR3 region is CASRGDFNQPQHF. The CDR3 DNA reads as TGTGCCTCGAGGGGGGATTTTAATCAGCCCCAGCATTTT. This chain links TRBV7-8 with TRBJ1-5; perhaps TRBD1 as D (6 bases). The ends were cut back, 11 bases at V and 4 bases at J, with 15 bases in the middle. This CDR3 has 13 residues. The germline CDR1 and CDR2 sequences are SGHVS and FQNEAQ.

The chain links TRBV24-1 to TRBJ1-5, with D possibly TRBD1 on 6 matching bases. Trimming cost V 4 bases and J 4 bases, with 19 bases left between them. Germline lookup yields CDR1 KGHDR and CDR2 SFDVKD. This CDR3 region has 17 residues. In DNA, the CDR3 is TGTGCCACCAGTGACTCGGGGGGGCCTCCGGAAAATCAGCCCCAGCATTTT. It translates to CATSDSGGPPENQPQHF.

This chain uses TRBV5-6 with TRBJ1-2; D is possibly TRBD1 (5 bases). Germline V gene lookup returns CDR1 SGHDT and CDR2 YYEEEE. The germline V and J ends were trimmed by 4 bases and 6 bases, with 16 bases remaining between them. CDR3 size: 14 residues. In DNA, the CDR3 is TGTGCCAGCAGCCGGGGCGAGGGTTTCGATGGCTACACCTTC. This translates into CASSRGEGFDGYTF.

This clonotype was seen at least ten times. V is TRBV7-9 and J is TRBJ2-4; the D gene is possibly TRBD1 (5 bases). This CDR3 is 14 amino acids long. Trimming removed 2 bases from V and 0 bases from J, with 5 bases in between. Germline V gene lookup returns CDR1 SEHNR and CDR2 FQNEAQ (reference sequence). The CDR3 reads CASSLQGAKNIQYF. CDR3 in DNA: TGTGCCAGCAGCTTACAGGGAGCCAAAAACATTCAGTACTTC.

The chain recombines TRBV7-9 with TRBJ1-2; D not resolved. This CDR3 is 15 amino acids long. Germline-derived CDR1 and CDR2 are SEHNR and FQNEAQ (reference sequence). Trimming left V 5 bases short and J 4 bases short, with 17 bases between. CDR3 sequence: CASSPFGGVVYGYTF. The DNA of the CDR3 is TGTGCCAGCAGCCCCTTCGGCGGTGTAGTCTATGGCTACACCTTC.

This clonotype was seen many times. The chain's CDR3 is CASSPDSFNQPQHF. The CDR3 DNA reads TGTGCCAGCAGCCCGGACAGCTTCAATCAGCCCCAGCATTTT. The genes are TRBV6-1 and TRBJ1-5; tentatively, D is TRBD1 (6 bases). This CDR3 comprises 14 residues. Trimming pared 6 bases from V and 3 bases from J, leaving 12 bases between. The germline CDR1 and CDR2 sequences are MNHNS and SASEGT.

This clonotype came up many times. DNA of the CDR3: TGTGCCAGCAGCTTGGCAGGGGGCGGAAGAAACTATGGCTACACCTTC. It is translated as CASSLAGGGRNYGYTF. The chain is built from TRBV7-9 and TRBJ1-2; 8 nucleotides align to TRBD1. Germline-derived CDR1 and CDR2 are SEHNR and FQNEAQ (reference sequence). The junction had 8 bases not matched to a gene; V was cut back by 3 bases and J by 2 bases. The CDR3 spans 16 residues. Combining the CDR3 with reference TRBV7-9 and TRBJ1-2 gives the whole variable domain DTGVSQNPRHKITKRGQNVTFRCDPISEHNRLYWYRQTLGQGPEFLTYFQNEAQLEKSRLLSDRFSAERPKGSFSTLEIQRTEQGDSAMYLCASSLAGGGRNYGYTFGSGTRLTVV.

The table lists this clonotype with many counts. The gene calls are TRBV5-1 and TRBJ2-1; 7 positions agree with TRBD1. Germline CDR1 reads SGHRS; CDR2 reads YFSETQ. With V trimmed by 4 bases and J by 5 bases, 12 bases remained unmatched. This CDR3 has 16 amino acids. In nucleotides, the CDR3 is TGCGCCAGCAGCCTAACCCCTTGGACAGGCGACAATGAGCAGTTCTTC. Amino acids: CASSLTPWTGDNEQFF.

This clonotype was recorded a few times. The CDR3 region is CAGSKGTPDGGNTIYF. The CDR3 coding sequence is TGTGCCGGCTCGAAGGGGACACCAGACGGTGGAAACACCATATATTTT. The chain joins TRBV6-2 or TRBV6-3 to TRBJ1-3; the D gene is possibly TRBD1 (6 bases). The V and J ends lost 11 bases and 3 bases respectively, with 23 bases between them. Germline values: CDR1 MNHEY, CDR2 SVGEGT. This CDR3 comprises 16 residues.

The V call is TRBV12-3 or TRBV12-4, the J call TRBJ1-2, with D maybe TRBD1 (5 bases). The CDR3 contains 12 residues. The V end was cut by 7 bases, the J end by 4 bases, with 10 bases between. The CDR3 coding sequence is TGTGCCAGCAAACGACAGCTCTATGGCTACACCTTC. This codes for CASKRQLYGYTF.

The V call is TRBV7-9, the J call TRBJ2-5; TRBD2 matches at 14 bases. The CDR3 contains 18 residues. The germline gives CDR1 SEHNR, CDR2 FQNEAQ (reference sequence). V dropped 5 bases and J dropped 2; count of bases not matched to a gene: 10. The CDR3 spells CASSPGLAGGPGQETQYF. The CDR3 coding sequence is TGTGCCAGCAGCCCCGGACTAGCGGGGGGTCCAGGTCAAGAGACCCAGTACTTC.

This clonotype was recorded once. This chain links TRBV20-1 with TRBJ2-3; perhaps TRBD2 as D (6 bases). Trimming cost V 3 bases and J 2 bases, with 9 bases left between them. The CDR3 consists of 13 residues. Germline V gene data show CDR1 as DFQATT and CDR2 as SNEGSKA (reference sequence). CDR3 bases: TGCAGTGCTAGCGGGGGTAACACAGATACGCAGTATTTT. It yields the protein CSASGGNTDTQYF.

The chain uses TRBV7-8 and TRBJ1-5; the match to TRBD1 covers 7 bases. Trimming cost V 5 bases and J 6 bases; bases outside gene matches: 10. The V gene's germline CDR1 is SGHVS and CDR2 FQNEAQ. This CDR3 region has 15 residues. The CDR3: CASSQARGQGQPQHF. As DNA, the CDR3 is TGTGCCAGCAGCCAAGCTAGGGGGCAAGGTCAGCCCCAGCATTTT.

The chain is built from TRBV20-1 and TRBJ2-1, with 8 positions matching TRBD2. The CDR3 is 16 residues long. CDR1 and CDR2 from the germline V gene are DFQATT and SNEGSKA (reference sequence). Trimming at V came to 0 bases and at J to 7 bases, leaving 11 bases not matched to a gene. DNA of the CDR3: TGCAGTGCTAGAGAGTGGCGGGGGGAAGTAAAAAATGAGCAGTTCTTC. Translated, it gives CSAREWRGEVKNEQFF.

This clonotype showed up just a few times. V is TRBV7-2 and J is TRBJ1-2, with a possible D match to TRBD1 (5 bases). Germline V lookup: CDR1 SGHTA, CDR2 FQGNSA. The CDR3 sequence is 14 residues long. The V and J ends lost 5 bases and 3 bases respectively, with 13 bases between them. CDR3 nucleotide sequence: TGTGCCAGCAGCCCCCTCGGGACGGACTATGGCTACACCTTC. Translation: CASSPLGTDYGYTF.